This T cell receptor beta chain was documented in a study of T-cell memory formation after mild COVID-19. Across the whole study: There were largely donor-specific TCR clusters.

UMIs and sample barcodes were carried by the TCR alpha and TCR beta cDNA libraries that 5'RACE produced using constant-segment primers. TCRdb independently ran MiXCR on the 5' RACE reads; one entry per CDR3 protein. The sample holds some 490,000 distinct CDR3 sequences; 18% are singletons and the top ten take over 9%. Study-level results: The study found balanced CD4/CD8 in clones contracting day 15 to 85 and a CD4+ lean in later expanders.

Remarks on this clonotype: Its antigen is not identified.

This CDR3 is 15 amino acids long. The J segment lost 3 bases and the V segment lost 9 bases, leaving 11 bases of the junction unmatched. Germline V gene lookup returns CDR1 LNHDA and CDR2 SQIVND (reference sequence). This clonotype was obtained from an adult woman who had mild COVID-19 (a few samples of this study predate the infection). Cell type and time point are not known. This sequence joins TRBV19 and TRBJ1-5; the match to TRBD1 covers 7 bases. What was sequenced was PBMCs or a T cell subset sorted from them (not recorded which). The CDR3 reads CASKVGDRLNQPQHF. CDR3 bases: TGTGCCAGCAAAGTGGGGGACAGACTCAATCAGCCCCAGCATTTT.